The 27 T cell receptor beta chains given below trace back to one sample, sequenced in a study of blood T cell repertoires in COVID-19. TCRdb keeps only in-frame clones here, not all; method: immunoSEQ multiplex PCR. In the table there are some 170,000 clones, 90% of which are singletons. The material sequenced was peripheral blood. The receptors derive from a man aged 55-75 years with active or convalescent COVID-19.

The rearrangement links TRBV25-1 to TRBJ2-7; D is possibly TRBD1 (6 bases). The CDR3 totals 13 residues. V shed 2 bases and J shed 6 bases, with 11 bases lying between them. Germline CDR1 reads MGHDK; CDR2 reads SYGVNS. CDR3 nucleotide sequence: TGTGCCAGCAGTGAACCTGGGACACCCGAGCAGTACTTC. Protein sequence: CASSEPGTPEQYF.

This clone was recorded only once. J is TRBJ1-4 and V is TRBV5-1; TRBD1 matches at 10 bases. Losses at the gene ends were 4 bases for V and 10 bases for J; bases not matched to a gene: 7. The length of the CDR3 is 14 residues. Per germline, CDR1 SGHRS and CDR2 YFSETQ. The CDR3 nucleotides read TGCGCCAGCAGCATAGGACAGGGGGAAGGAAAACTGTTTTTT. It yields the protein CASSIGQGEGKLFF. Filled out from reference TRBV5-1 and TRBJ1-4, the complete variable domain reads KAGVTQTPRYLIKTRGQQVTLSCSPISGHRSVSWYQQTPGQGLQFLFEYFSETQRNKGNFPGRFSGRQFSNSRSEMNVSTLELGDSALYLCASSIGQGEGKLFFGSGTQLSVL.

The chain combines TRBV7-9 with TRBJ1-1; 10 nucleotides agree with TRBD1. The V and J ends lost 4 bases and 1 base, in that order; junction bases with no gene match: 3. Germline CDR1 is SEHNR and CDR2 is FQNEAQ (reference sequence). The CDR3 length is 15 residues. The CDR3: CASSSGQGPNTEAFF. The DNA of the CDR3 is TGTGCCAGCAGCTCGGGACAGGGGCCGAACACTGAAGCTTTCTTT. Drawing the rest from reference TRBV7-9 and TRBJ1-1, the complete variable domain is DTGVSQNPRHKITKRGQNVTFRCDPISEHNRLYWYRQTLGQGPEFLTYFQNEAQLEKSRLLSDRFSAERPKGSFSTLEIQRTEQGDSAMYLCASSSGQGPNTEAFFGQGTRLTVV.

In its sample, this clone was seen a few times. The V call is TRBV5-4, the J call TRBJ2-2, with TRBD1 as a possible D gene (5 bases). The V gene lost 0 bases and the J gene lost 6 bases, with 12 bases spanning the gap. Germline V lookup: CDR1 SGHNT, CDR2 YYREEE (reference sequence). The CDR3 loop spans 15 amino acids. CDR3 nucleotides: TGTGCCAGCAGCTTGGTGGCCAGGGTGGCCGGGGAGCTGTTTTTT. This codes for CASSLVARVAGELFF.

This clone was found once. The chain combines TRBV7-2 with TRBJ2-2; unclear D gene. This CDR3 is built from 14 residues. Trimming left V 5 bases short and J 6 bases short, with 13 bases between. The germline gives CDR1 SGHTA, CDR2 FQGNSA. CDR3 bases: TGTGCCAGCAGCCCAGGTGATGGTCCCGGGGAGCTGTTTTTT. It translates to CASSPGDGPGELFF. Combining the CDR3 with reference TRBV7-2 and TRBJ2-2 gives the whole variable domain GAGVSQSPSNKVTEKGKDVELRCDPISGHTALYWYRQSLGQGLEFLIYFQGNSAPDKSGLPSDRFSAERTGGSVSTLTIQRTQQEDSAVYLCASSPGDGPGELFFGEGSRLTVL.

The chain uses TRBV10-3 and TRBJ1-4; D may be TRBD1 (6 bases). This CDR3 spans 14 amino acids. V was clipped by 3 bases and J by 7 bases, with 12 bases between them. Germline CDR1 reads ENHRY; CDR2 reads SYGVKD. The CDR3 DNA reads as TGTGCCATCAGTGACGTACAGGGCCCTGAAAAACTGTTTTTT. Encoded protein: CAISDVQGPEKLFF.

This chain joins TRBV18 and TRBJ2-7; D is possibly TRBD1 (6 bases). V was cut by 2 bases and J by 5 bases, with 7 bases left in between. Germline V gene sequence: CDR1 KGHSH, CDR2 LQKENI. This CDR3 region has 12 residues. CDR3 DNA: TGTGCCAGCTCACCAGGGGGCGACGAGCAGTACTTC. Encoded protein: CASSPGGDEQYF. Full variable domain (remainder filled in from reference TRBV18 and TRBJ2-7): NAGVMQNPRHLVRRRGQEARLRCSPMKGHSHVYWYRQLPEEGLKFMVYLQKENIIDESGMPKERFSAEFPKEGPSILRIQQVVRGDSAAYFCASSPGGDEQYFGPGTRLTVT.

The chain has TRBV6-1 and TRBJ1-3; TRBD1 might be the D (6 bases). Trimming took off 3 bases at V and 2 bases at J, with 11 bases between the two ends. The length of the CDR3 is 15 residues. Germline V gives CDR1 MNHNS, CDR2 SASEGT. The DNA for the CDR3 is TGTGCCAGCAGTGAGAGGGGACACCCTGGAAACACCATATATTTT. Protein sequence: CASSERGHPGNTIYF.

The chain combines TRBV6-5 with TRBJ1-4; 8 bases fit TRBD1. V was pared by 8 bases and J by 8 bases, with 13 bases of the junction left unmatched. The CDR3 is 15 residues long. CDR1 and CDR2 from the germline V gene are MNHEY and SVGAGI. The CDR3 is CASGGQGQGGEKLFF. Here the CDR3 DNA reads TGTGCCAGCGGCGGACAGGGCCAGGGTGGGGAAAAACTGTTTTTT.

The rearrangement joins TRBV3-1 (or the pseudogene TRBV3-2) to TRBJ2-6; 9 nucleotides match TRBD1. Germline CDR1 reads LGHDT; CDR2 reads YNNKEL (reference sequence). The CDR3 length is 19 residues. V trimming: 2 bases; J trimming: 6 bases; junction bases outside the gene matches: 14. This CDR3 reads CASSQHSGTGRRVANVLTF. CDR3 DNA sequence: TGTGCCAGCAGCCAACATTCCGGGACAGGGAGACGTGTGGCCAACGTCCTGACTTTC.

The chain is built from TRBV10-3 and TRBJ1-2; 7 nucleotides match TRBD1. The CDR3 is made up of 16 amino acids. Per the germline V gene, CDR1 is ENHRY and CDR2 is SYGVKD. J was trimmed by 0 bases and V by 4 bases; bases with no gene match: 8. This CDR3 reads CAISGQGRNTNYGYTF. The CDR3 nucleotides are TGTGCCATCAGTGGACAGGGAAGAAACACTAACTATGGCTACACCTTC.

This rearrangement joins TRBV5-1 to TRBJ2-2, with D maybe TRBD1 (6 bases). CDR1 and CDR2 from the germline V gene are SGHRS and YFSETQ. V lost 4 bases and J lost 1, with 11 bases in between. The CDR3 covers 15 residues. This CDR3 is CASSEDRKNTGELFF. As DNA, the CDR3 is TGCGCCAGCAGCGAGGACAGAAAGAACACCGGGGAGCTGTTTTTT.

The chain links TRBV5-4 to TRBJ2-1, with 10 nucleotides matching TRBD2. Germline loops: CDR1 SGHNT, CDR2 YYREEE (reference sequence). V trimming: 5 bases; J trimming: 5 bases; junction bases outside the gene matches: 10. The CDR3 loop spans 16 amino acids. CDR3 loop: CASRSELAGLHNEQFF. The CDR3 DNA reads TGTGCCAGCAGATCCGAACTAGCGGGACTGCACAATGAGCAGTTCTTC.

The chain recombines TRBV12-3 or TRBV12-4 with TRBJ2-7; tentatively, D is TRBD2 (6 bases). This CDR3 is 13 amino acids long. Trimming stripped 5 bases from V and 6 bases from J, with 14 bases between. CDR3 bases: TGTGCCAGCAGTCCAACAGGAGCGGGCGAGCAGTACTTC. It translates to CASSPTGAGEQYF.

J is TRBJ2-2 and V is TRBV7-6; 9 positions match TRBD1. Germline V CDR1 and CDR2: SGHVS, FNYEAQ. The CDR3 covers 17 residues. V lost 8 bases to trimming and J lost 6 bases; unmatched junction nucleotides: 16. CDR3 sequence reads: CASAGSRDRVNPGELFF. The CDR3 DNA follows: TGTGCCAGCGCGGGGTCCCGGGACAGGGTTAATCCCGGGGAGCTGTTTTTT.

The chain recombines TRBV30 with TRBJ1-5; no definite D call. V was clipped by 5 bases and J by 3 bases, with 11 bases between them. The CDR3 has 13 amino acids. Germline V lookup: CDR1 GTSNPN, CDR2 SVGIG (reference sequence). The CDR3 protein is CAWGEQHNQPQHF. The CDR3 region has the DNA TGTGCCTGGGGGGAGCAGCACAATCAGCCCCAGCATTTT.

This chain uses TRBV3-1 (or the pseudogene TRBV3-2) with TRBJ2-7; TRBD2 aligns across 10 bases. The V segment lost 6 bases and the J segment 2 bases; nucleotides outside the gene matches: 7. The CDR3 extends over 15 amino acids. Germline V lookup: CDR1 LGHDT, CDR2 YNNKEL (reference sequence). The chain's CDR3 is CASRANLAGAYEQYF. The CDR3 DNA is TGTGCCAGCAGAGCTAATCTAGCGGGGGCCTACGAGCAGTACTTC.

The CDR3 DNA reads as TGTGCCATCAGTGAGGAGGTGAAAAGTACGCAGTATTTT. Translated: CAISEEVKSTQYF. This rearrangement joins TRBV10-3 to TRBJ2-3; no clear D gene. This CDR3 spans 13 amino acids. The germline V and J ends were trimmed by 2 bases and 8 bases, with 11 bases remaining between them. Looked up from germline, CDR1 is ENHRY and CDR2 is SYGVKD.

The rearrangement links TRBV9 to TRBJ1-2; TRBD1 matches at 11 bases. CDR3 length: 15 residues. Germline assignment: CDR1 SGDLS and CDR2 YYNGEE. The V segment lost 0 bases and the J segment 3 bases; nucleotides outside the gene matches: 1. The CDR3 here is CASSVAGQGDYGYTF. DNA of the CDR3: TGTGCCAGCAGCGTAGCGGGACAGGGGGACTATGGCTACACCTTC.

The chain employs TRBV11-2 and TRBJ2-7; 7 bases align to TRBD1. The junction had 10 bases not matched to a gene; V was cut back by 5 bases and J by 3 bases. This CDR3 region has 15 residues. Per the germline V gene, CDR1 is SGHAT and CDR2 is FQNNGV. In DNA form, the CDR3 reads TGTGCCAGCAGCGTCCTCAGGACAGGACACTACGAGCAGTACTTC. Its translation is CASSVLRTGHYEQYF.

J is TRBJ1-1 and V is TRBV7-8, with 7 bases identical to TRBD1. Trimming at V came to 5 bases and at J to 6 bases, leaving 3 bases not matched to a gene. The CDR3 loop spans 12 amino acids. Germline-derived CDR1 and CDR2 are SGHVS and FQNEAQ. CDR3 loop: CASSVGTAEAFF. The DNA of the CDR3 is TGTGCCAGCAGCGTCGGGACAGCTGAAGCTTTCTTT. Together with reference TRBV7-8 and TRBJ1-1, the CDR3 gives the full variable domain: GAGVSQSPRYKVAKRGQDVALRCDPISGHVSLFWYQQALGQGPEFLTYFQNEAQLDKSGLPSDRFFAERPEGSVSTLKIQRTQQEDSAVYLCASSVGTAEAFFGQGTRLTVV.

The chain links TRBV6-2 or TRBV6-3 to TRBJ2-1; D possibly corresponds to TRBD2 (6 bases). Per the germline V gene, CDR1 is MNHEY and CDR2 is SVGEGT. This CDR3 has 16 amino acids. Trimming removed 2 bases at V and 2 bases at J, with 13 bases between. CDR3 region: CASSYLPGVTYNEQFF. CDR3 coding DNA: TGTGCCAGCAGTTACCTTCCGGGAGTGACCTACAATGAGCAGTTCTTC.

The chain carries TRBV9 and TRBJ2-2, with D tentatively TRBD2 (6 bases). This CDR3 contains 13 residues. With 3 bases removed from V and 7 bases from J, the gap between germline ends came to 10 bases. The germline V gene has CDR1 SGDLS and CDR2 YYNGEE. The CDR3 region has the DNA TGTGCCAGCAGCGGCGGGGATATCGGGGAGCTGTTTTTT. It specifies CASSGGDIGELFF.

The chain recombines TRBV6-4 with TRBJ2-1; 11 bases align to TRBD2. Germline lookup yields CDR1 MRHNA and CDR2 SNTAGT. The CDR3 consists of 16 residues. V lost 3 bases and J lost 4; bases outside the gene matches: 5. The CDR3 DNA reads as TGTGCCAGCAGTGAACCCCGACTAGCGGGGTACAATGAGCAGTTCTTC. It yields the protein CASSEPRLAGYNEQFF.

J is TRBJ2-1 and V is TRBV6-2 or TRBV6-3; the D gene is possibly TRBD2 (5 bases). The CDR3 consists of 16 residues. Germline CDR1 and CDR2: MNHEY and SVGEGT. Trimming stripped 2 bases from V and 11 bases from J, with 22 bases between. The CDR3 spells CASSYSWGSRGQKQFF. DNA for the CDR3: TGTGCCAGCAGTTACAGTTGGGGTAGCCGGGGTCAAAAGCAGTTCTTC.

The chain is built from TRBV18 and TRBJ1-5; D may be TRBD1 (6 bases). The CDR3 runs to 15 residues. In germline, CDR1 is KGHSH, CDR2 LQKENI. With 3 bases removed from V and 1 base from J, the gap between germline ends came to 10 bases. The CDR3 coding sequence is TGTGCCAGCTCACCGGGGGCACTGAGCAATCAGCCCCAGCATTTT. It encodes CASSPGALSNQPQHF.

J is TRBJ2-5 and V is TRBV30, with D maybe TRBD2 (6 bases). Germline V gene sequence: CDR1 GTSNPN, CDR2 SVGIG (reference sequence). The CDR3 length is 13 residues. The V end was cut by 1 base, the J end by 5 bases, with 11 bases between. The CDR3 DNA reads TGTGCCTGGAGTGCCTTTGGAGGGGAGACCCAGTACTTC. Protein product: CAWSAFGGETQYF.